Ten or more counts support the clone carrying this TCR beta chain. This specimen comes from a study of Graves' ophthalmopathy and Graves' hyperthyroidism. RNA transcripts were the source from which TCR beta CDR3 regions were amplified. Second-round multiplex PCR came after first-round RT-PCR with HTBI primers. TCRdb recomputed calls from the multiplex PCR reads with MiXCR, one row per CDR3 protein. The sample lists under 350,000 distinct CDR3 sequences, roughly a sixth occurring once. This CDR3 comprises 11 residues. Trimming cost V 6 bases and J 3 bases, with 5 bases left between them. Germline lookup yields CDR1 SNHLY and CDR2 FYNNEI.

This chain uses TRBV2 with TRBJ1-1; D ambiguous. The TCR sequence derives from an adult man with Graves' ophthalmopathy. Source material: peripheral blood. CDR3 in DNA: TGTGCCAGCAGGCCTGACACTGAAGCTTTCTTT. Amino acid sequence: CASRPDTEAFF.